The present TCR beta chain was sequenced within a study of T cell changes during pregnancy in multiple sclerosis. Profiled with immunoSEQ multiplex PCR; TCRdb holds only in-frame clones, not every one. The data contain 90,000 to 150,000 clones, under 95% of them seen just once; the ten biggest clones take up roughly 6.2%. The sample was peripheral blood, taken before pregnancy. The sequence was obtained from a female donor with multiple sclerosis, enrolled in a pregnancy study.

The CDR3 DNA reads as TGTGCCAGCAGCATGGAAGCGGGGGGCGGCTACACCTTC. Translating it yields CASSMEAGGGYTF. The chain has TRBV5-4 and TRBJ1-2; TRBD1 might be the D (6 bases). V dropped 4 bases and J dropped 8 bases, with 15 bases sitting between them. The CDR3 is made up of 13 amino acids. Looked up from germline, CDR1 is SGHNT and CDR2 is YYREEE (reference sequence).